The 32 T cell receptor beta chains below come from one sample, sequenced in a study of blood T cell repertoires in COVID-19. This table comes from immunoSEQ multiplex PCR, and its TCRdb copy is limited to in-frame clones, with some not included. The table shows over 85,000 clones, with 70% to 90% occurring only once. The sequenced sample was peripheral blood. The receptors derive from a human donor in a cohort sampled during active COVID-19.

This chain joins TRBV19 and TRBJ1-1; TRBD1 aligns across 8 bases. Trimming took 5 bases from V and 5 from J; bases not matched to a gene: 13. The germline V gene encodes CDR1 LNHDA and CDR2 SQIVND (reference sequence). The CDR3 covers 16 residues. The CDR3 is CASSRRPRGLGTEAFF. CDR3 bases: TGTGCCAGTAGTCGCAGACCCAGGGGGCTGGGAACTGAAGCTTTCTTT.

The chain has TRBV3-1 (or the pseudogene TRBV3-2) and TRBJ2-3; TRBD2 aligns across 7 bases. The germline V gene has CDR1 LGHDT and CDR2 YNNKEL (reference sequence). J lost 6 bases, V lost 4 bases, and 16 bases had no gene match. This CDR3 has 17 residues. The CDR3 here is CASSPPSGLMLHDTQYF. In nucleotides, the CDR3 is TGTGCCAGCAGCCCCCCATCGGGACTAATGTTACACGATACGCAGTATTTT.

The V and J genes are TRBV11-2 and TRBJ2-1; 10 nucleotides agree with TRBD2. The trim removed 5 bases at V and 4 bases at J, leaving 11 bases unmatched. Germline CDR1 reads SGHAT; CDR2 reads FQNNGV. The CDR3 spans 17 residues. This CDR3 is CASSITSGTTPYNEQFF. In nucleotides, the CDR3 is TGTGCCAGCAGCATCACTAGCGGGACTACCCCATACAATGAGCAGTTCTTC.

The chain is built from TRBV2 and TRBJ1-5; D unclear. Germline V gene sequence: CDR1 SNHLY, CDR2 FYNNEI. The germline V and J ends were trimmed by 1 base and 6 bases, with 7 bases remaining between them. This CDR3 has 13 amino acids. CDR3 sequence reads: CASSEVEFQPQHF. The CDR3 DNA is TGTGCCAGCAGTGAAGTAGAATTTCAGCCCCAGCATTTT. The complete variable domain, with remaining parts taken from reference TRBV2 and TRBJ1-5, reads EPEVTQTPSHQVTQMGQEVILRCVPISNHLYFYWYRQILGQKVEFLVSFYNNEISEKSEIFDDQFSVERPDGSNFTLKIRSTKLEDSAMYFCASSEVEFQPQHFGDGTRLSIL.

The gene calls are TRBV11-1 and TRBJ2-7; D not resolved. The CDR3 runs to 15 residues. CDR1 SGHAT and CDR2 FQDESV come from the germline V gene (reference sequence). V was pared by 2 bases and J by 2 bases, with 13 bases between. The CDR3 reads CASSLSDGSAYEQYF. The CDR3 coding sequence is TGTGCCAGCAGCTTAAGCGACGGGTCCGCCTACGAGCAGTACTTC.

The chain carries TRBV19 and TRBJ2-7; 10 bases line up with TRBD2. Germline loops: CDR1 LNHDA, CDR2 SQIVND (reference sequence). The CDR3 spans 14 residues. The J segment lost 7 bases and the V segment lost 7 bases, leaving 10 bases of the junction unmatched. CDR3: CASNPSGGRLEQYF. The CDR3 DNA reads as TGTGCCAGTAACCCTAGCGGGGGCCGTTTGGAGCAGTACTTC.

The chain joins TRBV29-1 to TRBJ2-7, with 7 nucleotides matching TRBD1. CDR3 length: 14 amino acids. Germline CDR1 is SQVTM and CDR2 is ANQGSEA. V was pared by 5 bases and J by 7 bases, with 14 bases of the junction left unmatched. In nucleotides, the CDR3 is TGCAGCGTTTCGGTGGGCAGGGGGAACGGGGAGCAGTACTTC. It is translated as CSVSVGRGNGEQYF.

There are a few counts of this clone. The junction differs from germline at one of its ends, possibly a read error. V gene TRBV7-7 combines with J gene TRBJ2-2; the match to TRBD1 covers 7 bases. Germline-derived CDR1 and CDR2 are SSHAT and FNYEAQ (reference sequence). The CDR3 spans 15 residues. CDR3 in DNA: TGTGCTAGCAGCCCGACAGGGATTGGGGCCGGGGAGCTGTTTTTT. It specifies CASSPTGIGAGELFF.

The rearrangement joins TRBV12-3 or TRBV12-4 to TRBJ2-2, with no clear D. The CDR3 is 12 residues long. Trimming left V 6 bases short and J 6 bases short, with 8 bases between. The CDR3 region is CASRRQAGELFF. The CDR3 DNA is TGTGCCAGCAGACGGCAGGCCGGGGAGCTGTTTTTT.

The CDR3 DNA is TGTGCCACCAGTGCGGTCGCTGGGACAGGGGAGGATGAGACCCAGTACTTC. The encoded protein is CATSAVAGTGEDETQYF. The chain has TRBV24-1 and TRBJ2-5; 10 nucleotides line up with TRBD1. Unmatched junction bases numbered 13, after V lost 5 bases and J lost 5 bases. Germline-derived CDR1 and CDR2 are KGHDR and SFDVKD. This CDR3 has 17 residues.

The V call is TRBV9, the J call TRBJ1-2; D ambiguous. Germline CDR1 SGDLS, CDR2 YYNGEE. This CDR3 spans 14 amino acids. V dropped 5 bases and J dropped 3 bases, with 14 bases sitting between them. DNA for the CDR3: TGTGCCAGCAGGGGAACCGGGAAGCACTATGGCTACACCTTC. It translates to CASRGTGKHYGYTF.

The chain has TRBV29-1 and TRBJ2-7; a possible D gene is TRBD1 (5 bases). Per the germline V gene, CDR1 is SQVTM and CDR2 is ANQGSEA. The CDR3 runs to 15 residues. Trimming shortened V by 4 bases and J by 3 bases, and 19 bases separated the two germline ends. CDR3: CSVAHDSVGFYEQYF. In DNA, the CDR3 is TGCAGCGTTGCCCACGACAGCGTGGGGTTCTACGAGCAGTACTTC.

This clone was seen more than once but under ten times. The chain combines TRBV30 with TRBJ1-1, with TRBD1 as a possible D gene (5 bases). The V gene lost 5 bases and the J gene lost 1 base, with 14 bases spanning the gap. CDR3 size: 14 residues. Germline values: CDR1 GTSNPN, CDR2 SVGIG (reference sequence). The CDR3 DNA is TGTGCCTGGCGAGTCAGGGATCGGAACACTGAAGCTTTCTTT. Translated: CAWRVRDRNTEAFF.

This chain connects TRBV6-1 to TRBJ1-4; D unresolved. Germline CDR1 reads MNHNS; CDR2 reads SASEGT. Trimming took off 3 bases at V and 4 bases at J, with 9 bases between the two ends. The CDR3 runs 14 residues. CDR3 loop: CASSDPGVNEKLFF. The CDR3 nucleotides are TGTGCCAGCAGTGACCCCGGGGTTAATGAAAAACTGTTTTTT.

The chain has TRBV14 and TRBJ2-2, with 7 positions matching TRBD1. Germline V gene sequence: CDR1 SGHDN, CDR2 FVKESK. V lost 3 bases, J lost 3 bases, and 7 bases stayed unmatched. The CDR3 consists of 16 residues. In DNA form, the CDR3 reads TGTGCCAGCAGCCAGATACGGACAGGCGACACCGGGGAGCTGTTTTTT. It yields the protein CASSQIRTGDTGELFF.

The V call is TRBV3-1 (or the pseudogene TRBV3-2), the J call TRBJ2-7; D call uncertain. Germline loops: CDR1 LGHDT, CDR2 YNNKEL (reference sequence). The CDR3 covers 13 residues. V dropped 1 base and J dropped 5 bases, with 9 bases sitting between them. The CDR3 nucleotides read TGTGCCAGCAGCCAAGGTTTAGCCCACGAGCAGTACTTC. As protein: CASSQGLAHEQYF.

The CDR3 reads CASSLPTGGPHYEQYF. CDR3 sequence (DNA): TGTGCCAGCAGCTTACCTACAGGGGGTCCGCACTACGAGCAGTACTTC. V and J are TRBV7-9 and TRBJ2-7; 8 bases agree with TRBD1. The CDR3 length is 16 residues. V lost 2 bases and J lost 3; bases outside the gene matches: 9. Germline assignment: CDR1 SEHNR and CDR2 FQNEAQ (reference sequence).

The CDR3 here is CASSREVGWETQYF. The DNA for the CDR3 is TGTGCCAGCAGTCGTGAAGTCGGGTGGGAGACCCAGTACTTC. This sequence joins TRBV6-5 and TRBJ2-5; no reliable D call. V was clipped by 5 bases and J by 5 bases, with 15 bases between them. Germline V gene lookup returns CDR1 MNHEY and CDR2 SVGAGI. This CDR3 is built from 14 residues.

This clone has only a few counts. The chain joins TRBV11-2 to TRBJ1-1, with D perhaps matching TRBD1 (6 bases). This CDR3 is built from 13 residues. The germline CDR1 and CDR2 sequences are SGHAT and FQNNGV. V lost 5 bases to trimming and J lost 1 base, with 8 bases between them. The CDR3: CASSLGANTEAFF. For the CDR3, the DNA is TGTGCCAGCAGCCTGGGGGCGAACACTGAAGCTTTCTTT.

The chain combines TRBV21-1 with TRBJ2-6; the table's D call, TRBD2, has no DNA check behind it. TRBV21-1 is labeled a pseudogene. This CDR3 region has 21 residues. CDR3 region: CASSPRGGELAGSSGANVLTF. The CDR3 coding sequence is TGTGCCAGCAGCCCCCGGGGGGGTGAGCTAGCGGGGAGCTCTGGGGCCAACGTCCTGACTTTC.

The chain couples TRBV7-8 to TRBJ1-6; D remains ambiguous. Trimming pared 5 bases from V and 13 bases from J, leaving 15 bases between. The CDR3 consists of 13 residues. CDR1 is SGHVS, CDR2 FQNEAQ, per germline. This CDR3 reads CASSAQTGSPLHF. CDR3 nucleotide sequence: TGTGCCAGCAGCGCCCAAACTGGTTCCCCCCTCCACTTT.

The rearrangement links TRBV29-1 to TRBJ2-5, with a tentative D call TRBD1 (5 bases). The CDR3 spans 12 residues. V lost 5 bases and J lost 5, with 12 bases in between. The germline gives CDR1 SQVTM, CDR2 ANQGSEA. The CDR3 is CSVRPGKETQYF. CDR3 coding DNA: TGCAGCGTTCGGCCAGGGAAGGAGACCCAGTACTTC.

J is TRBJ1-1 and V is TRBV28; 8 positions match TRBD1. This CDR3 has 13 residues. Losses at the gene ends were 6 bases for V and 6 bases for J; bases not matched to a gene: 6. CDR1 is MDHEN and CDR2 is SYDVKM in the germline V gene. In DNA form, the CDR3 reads TGTGCCAGCAGGTCACAGGGGGGGTCTGAAGCTTTCTTT. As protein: CASRSQGGSEAFF.

Here the CDR3 DNA reads TGTGCCAGCAGCTTAGGGGGAGCAACCTACGAGCAGTACTTC. Translated, it gives CASSLGGATYEQYF. This chain connects TRBV7-2 to TRBJ2-7; weak D call: TRBD2 (5 bases). The ends were cut back, 1 base at V and 2 bases at J, with 9 bases in the middle. The germline V gene has CDR1 SGHTA and CDR2 FQGNSA. CDR3 length: 14 residues.

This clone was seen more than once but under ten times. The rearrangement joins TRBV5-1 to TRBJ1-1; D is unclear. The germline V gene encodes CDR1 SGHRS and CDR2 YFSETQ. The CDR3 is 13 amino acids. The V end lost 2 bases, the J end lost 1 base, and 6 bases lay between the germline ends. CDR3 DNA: TGCGCCAGCAGCTTTATGGCGAACACTGAAGCTTTCTTT. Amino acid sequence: CASSFMANTEAFF.

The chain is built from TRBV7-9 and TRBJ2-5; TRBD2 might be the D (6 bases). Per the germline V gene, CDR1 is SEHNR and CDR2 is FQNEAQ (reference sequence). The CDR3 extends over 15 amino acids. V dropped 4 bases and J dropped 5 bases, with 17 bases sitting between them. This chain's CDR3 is CASSSGGRGVETQYF. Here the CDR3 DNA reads TGTGCCAGCAGCTCGGGCGGGCGGGGAGTGGAGACCCAGTACTTC.

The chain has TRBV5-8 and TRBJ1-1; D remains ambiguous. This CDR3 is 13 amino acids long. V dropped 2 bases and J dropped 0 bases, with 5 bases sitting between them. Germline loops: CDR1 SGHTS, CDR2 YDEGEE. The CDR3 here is CASSFVVNTEAFF. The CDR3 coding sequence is TGTGCCAGCAGCTTCGTCGTGAACACTGAAGCTTTCTTT.

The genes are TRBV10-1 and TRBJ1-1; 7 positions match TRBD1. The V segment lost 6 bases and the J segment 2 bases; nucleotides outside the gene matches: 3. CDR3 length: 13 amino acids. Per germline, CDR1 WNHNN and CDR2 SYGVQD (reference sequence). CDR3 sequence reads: CASRTGINTEAFF. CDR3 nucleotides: TGCGCCAGCAGGACAGGGATAAACACTGAAGCTTTCTTT.

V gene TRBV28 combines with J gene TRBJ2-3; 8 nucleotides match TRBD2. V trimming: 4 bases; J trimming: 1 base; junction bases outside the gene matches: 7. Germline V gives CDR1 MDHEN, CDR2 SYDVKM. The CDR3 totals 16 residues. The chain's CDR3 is CASSSPGGEGTDTQYF. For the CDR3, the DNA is TGTGCCAGCAGTTCCCCCGGGGGGGAGGGCACAGATACGCAGTATTTT. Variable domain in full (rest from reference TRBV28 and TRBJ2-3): DVKVTQSSRYLVKRTGEKVFLECVQDMDHENMFWYRQDPGLGLRLIYFSYDVKMKEKGDIPEGYSVSREKKERFSLILESASTNQTSMYLCASSSPGGEGTDTQYFGPGTRLTVL.

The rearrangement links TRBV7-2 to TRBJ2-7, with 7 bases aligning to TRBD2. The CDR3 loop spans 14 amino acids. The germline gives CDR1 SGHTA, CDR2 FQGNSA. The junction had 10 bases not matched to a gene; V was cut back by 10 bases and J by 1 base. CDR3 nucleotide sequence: TGTGCCACCAAATCCACGGGGGGATCCTACGAGCAGTACTTC. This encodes CATKSTGGSYEQYF.

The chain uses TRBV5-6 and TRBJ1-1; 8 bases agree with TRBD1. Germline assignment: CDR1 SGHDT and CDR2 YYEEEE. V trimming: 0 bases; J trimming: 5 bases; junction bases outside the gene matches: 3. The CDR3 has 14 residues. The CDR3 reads CASSLEWTGTEAFF. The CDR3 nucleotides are TGTGCCAGCAGCTTGGAATGGACAGGGACTGAAGCTTTCTTT.

Here the CDR3 DNA reads TGTGCCAGTACCCCGTTGAGAGACAATCAGCCCCAGCATTTT. Protein sequence: CASTPLRDNQPQHF. This chain uses TRBV19 with TRBJ1-5; the D is unclear. Germline V gene data show CDR1 as LNHDA and CDR2 as SQIVND (reference sequence). Trimming cost V 7 bases and J 3 bases, with 13 bases left between them. This CDR3 is 14 amino acids long.